This T cell receptor (beta chain) is from a study of patients and donors after allogeneic stem cell transplantation. TCRdb redid the calling of the RT-PCR reads with MiXCR, one entry per CDR3 protein. The profile shows roughly 940,000 distinct CDR3 sequences, over 15% of them singletons. The clonotype was recovered from a human donor who was either an allogeneic HSCT recipient or a stem cell or donor lymphocyte infusion donor (not recorded which). It is not recorded whose cells these are; they may come from a transplant donor. Sequencing input: blood, either unsorted or a sorted T cell fraction (not recorded which).

The CDR3 region is CASRLDQESYEQYF. The CDR3 DNA reads TGTGCCAGCAGATTAGACCAGGAGAGCTACGAGCAGTACTTC. The chain couples TRBV2 to TRBJ2-7; no firm D call. The CDR3 loop spans 14 amino acids. V was clipped by 6 bases and J by 3 bases, with 15 bases between them. Germline CDR1 and CDR2: SNHLY and FYNNEI.